The T cell receptor (beta chain) under discussion was sequenced for a study of blood T cell repertoires in COVID-19. In the study overall: Both acute and convalescent COVID-19 samples were obtained from the United States, Italy and Spain. PBMCs, B-cell-depleted T cells, or T cells were the source of the cDNA or gDNA that made up the material.

Authors' methods: Amplification of reference gene primers provided the estimated nucleated cell counts. This table comes from immunoSEQ multiplex PCR, and its TCRdb copy is limited to in-frame clones, with some not included. V and J calls and clone size come straight from that table; D and trimming were deduced from the DNA. The sample yields around 87,000 clones, around four fifths seen once. V was clipped by 6 bases and J by 1 base, with 12 bases between them. The CDR3 runs to 13 residues. The germline V gene encodes CDR1 SQVTM and CDR2 ANQGSEA. This sequence joins TRBV29-1 and TRBJ1-1; D is unclear. The sample was peripheral blood. The TCR was taken from a human donor in a cohort sampled during active COVID-19. CDR3 residues: CSVAGRENTEAFF. DNA of the CDR3: TGCAGCGTGGCCGGACGGGAGAACACTGAAGCTTTCTTT.